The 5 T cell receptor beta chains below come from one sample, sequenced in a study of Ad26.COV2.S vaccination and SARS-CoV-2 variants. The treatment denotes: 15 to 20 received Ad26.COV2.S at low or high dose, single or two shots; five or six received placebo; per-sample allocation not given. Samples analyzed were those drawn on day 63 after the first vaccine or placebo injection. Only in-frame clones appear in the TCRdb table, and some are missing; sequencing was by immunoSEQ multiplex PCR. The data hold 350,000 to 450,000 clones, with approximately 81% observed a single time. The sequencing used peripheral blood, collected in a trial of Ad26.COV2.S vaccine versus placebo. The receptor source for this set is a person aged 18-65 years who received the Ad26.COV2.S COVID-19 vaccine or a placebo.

The CDR3 protein is CASSPGEGLGYTF. CDR3 coding DNA: TGTGCCAGCTCACCGGGAGAGGGGCTTGGCTACACCTTC. This chain joins TRBV18 and TRBJ1-2, with D tentatively TRBD1 (5 bases). The V gene lost 3 bases and the J gene lost 7 bases, with 12 bases spanning the gap. The CDR3 consists of 13 residues. Germline assignment: CDR1 KGHSH and CDR2 LQKENI.

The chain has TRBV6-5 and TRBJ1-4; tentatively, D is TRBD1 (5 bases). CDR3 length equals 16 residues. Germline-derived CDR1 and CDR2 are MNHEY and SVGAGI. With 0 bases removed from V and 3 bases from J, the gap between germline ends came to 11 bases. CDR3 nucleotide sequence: TGTGCCAGCAGTTACTCCCAGGGACGGGCTAATGAAAAACTGTTTTTT. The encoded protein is CASSYSQGRANEKLFF.

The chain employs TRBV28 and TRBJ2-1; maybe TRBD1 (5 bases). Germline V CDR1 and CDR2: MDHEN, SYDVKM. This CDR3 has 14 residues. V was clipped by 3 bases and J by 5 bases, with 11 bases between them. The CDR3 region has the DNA TGTGCCAGCAGTTTTCTACAGGCTGACAATGAGCAGTTCTTC. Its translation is CASSFLQADNEQFF.

Written as DNA, the CDR3 is TGTGCCAGCAGCTGGACTAGCGGGAAAGAGACCCAGTACTTC. Residues: CASSWTSGKETQYF. The chain couples TRBV7-9 to TRBJ2-5; TRBD2 matches at 12 bases. The CDR3 has 14 residues. Germline CDR1 SEHNR, CDR2 FQNEAQ (reference sequence). V lost 4 bases, J lost 3 bases, and 0 bases stayed unmatched.

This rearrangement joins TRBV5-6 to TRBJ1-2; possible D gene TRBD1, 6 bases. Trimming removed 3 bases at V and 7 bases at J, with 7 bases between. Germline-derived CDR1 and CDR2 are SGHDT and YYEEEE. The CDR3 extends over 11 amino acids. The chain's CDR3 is CASSSGAGYTF. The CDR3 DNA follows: TGTGCCAGCAGCTCAGGGGCTGGCTACACCTTC.